This T cell receptor (beta chain) came from a study of blood T cell repertoires in COVID-19. This clone was counted between two and nine times. Sequencing was performed with immunoSEQ multiplex PCR; in TCRdb, only in-frame clones are kept and a portion is missing. There are roughly 250,000 clones in the sample; around 88% occur only once, and approximately 0.84% lies in the top ten. Germline loops: CDR1 MNHEY, CDR2 SMNVEV (reference sequence). The CDR3 extends over 14 amino acids. V lost 4 bases, J lost 3 bases, and 10 bases lay in between. Sequencing input: peripheral blood. The V call is TRBV27, the J call TRBJ1-5; D possibly corresponds to TRBD1 (6 bases). This TCR came from a man between 25 and 39 years old with acute or convalescent COVID-19. CDR3: CASSSGQNNQPQHF. The CDR3 DNA reads as TGTGCCAGCAGTTCAGGACAGAACAATCAGCCCCAGCATTTT.